This T cell receptor beta chain was identified in a study of regulatory T cells in long-lasting Graves disease. General study findings and limits: Under persistent disease, TRBV28, TRBJ1-2 and TRBJ2-5 were used preferentially. Study was limited to peripheral blood, excluding thyroid tissue. Sharing of public clonotypes was greater in persistent patients (2,741) than in new patients (roughly 970).

As to this clonotype: The antigen remains undetermined.

Time point of the sample: newly diagnosed GD, antithyroid drugs for less than 3 months. From PBMCs, RNA was extracted and then used to make the TCR library. Arm-PCR of CDR3 regions and iRepertoire HTBI primers were the basis on which TCR beta libraries were built. MiXCR, run by TCRdb on the multiplex PCR reads, gives a single entry per CDR3 protein. The table includes about 350,000 distinct CDR3 sequences, around 15% detected once. Deletions cut 2 bases from V and 5 bases from J, with 7 bases between. CDR3 length: 12 residues. CDR1 is MNHEY, CDR2 SVGAGI, per germline. In addition, the sample was reused for a study of T cells in Graves' hyperthyroidism and ophthalmopathy.

This rearrangement joins TRBV6-5 to TRBJ2-7; no definite D call. The specimen was peripheral blood mononuclear cells (PBMCs), collected at new diagnosis, from a patient treated with antithyroid drugs. The sequence was obtained from a man in his forties with Graves disease. The CDR3 nucleotides read TGTGCCAGCAGTTACGAAAACCACGAGCAGTACTTC. It translates to CASSYENHEQYF.